The rows below give T cell receptor beta chains drawn from one sample of a study of blood T cell repertoires in COVID-19. Clones were sequenced by immunoSEQ multiplex PCR, and TCRdb holds only the in-frame ones, with some missing. The sample has around 290,000 clones; about 89% are singletons. Sequencing was carried out using PBMCs or T cells enriched from blood (not recorded which). The receptor set was obtained from a woman between 40 and 50 years old who had recovered from COVID-19. CDR3s include the opening cysteine and the closing phenylalanine or tryptophan. A D gene is named only where the DNA matches it firmly. Part of the rows lack a size; the others show once, few, many or a class for expanded clones.

J gene,clone size,D gene,V gene,CDR3 length,CDR3 DNA,CDR3 protein
TRBJ1-2,NA,NA,TRBV29-1,13,TGCAGCGTTGAAGATCGGGAAAGTCTTGGCTACACCTTC,CSVEDRESLGYTF
TRBJ1-1,NA,NA,TRBV30,13,TGTGCCTGGAGTGTATTGAGGAACACTGAAGCTTTCTTT,CAWSVLRNTEAFF
TRBJ2-1,few,NA,TRBV7-9,12,TGTGCCAGCAGCTTAGACTTGAATGAGCAGTTCTTC,CASSLDLNEQFF
TRBJ1-1,NA,NA,TRBV3-1/TRBV3-2,17,TGTGCCAGCAGCCCCCTGCTAGGAGTTACAGGGAGCACTGAAGCTTTCTTT,CASSPLLGVTGSTEAFF
TRBJ1-1,NA,NA,TRBV14,16,TGTGCCAGCAGCCAAGCCCCCACGGACAGAGACACTGAAGCTTTCTTT,CASSQAPTDRDTEAFF
TRBJ1-2,NA,NA,TRBV7-2,13,TGTGCCAGCAGCCCATGGACAGTAAATGGCTACACCTTC,CASSPWTVNGYTF
TRBJ2-1,few,NA,TRBV29-1,14,TGCAGCGCCAACCGGGAGATACGGCGGGATGAGCAGTTCTTC,CSANREIRRDEQFF
TRBJ1-1,NA,NA,TRBV5-1,15,TGCGCCAGCAGCTTGGCCGAGAGGCCGGGCACTGAAGCTTTCTTT,CASSLAERPGTEAFF
TRBJ1-3,NA,NA,TRBV5-1,14,TGCGCCAGCAGTCCTGACAGCTCTGGAAACACCATATATTTT,CASSPDSSGNTIYF
TRBJ2-5,NA,NA,TRBV5-4,14,TGTGCCAGCAGCCCCGGGGGTTGGGGGGAGACCCAGTACTTC,CASSPGGWGETQYF
TRBJ2-5,NA,TRBD2,TRBV5-1,15,TGCGCCAGCAGCCTAGGACTAGCGGGGGGGGAGACCCAGTACTTC,CASSLGLAGGETQYF
TRBJ2-5,NA,NA,TRBV7-2,15,TGTGCCAGCAGCTTAGTTCGGTCGGTTCAAGAGACCCAGTACTTC,CASSLVRSVQETQYF
TRBJ2-7,NA,NA,TRBV2,13,TGTGCCAGCAAGAAGACAGCCTCCTACGAGCAGTACTTC,CASKKTASYEQYF
TRBJ1-4,NA,NA,TRBV18,14,TGTGCCAGCTCACCGCAGGGCACTAATGAAAAACTGTTTTTT,CASSPQGTNEKLFF
TRBJ2-5,NA,NA,TRBV12-5,14,TGTGCTAGTGGTGCACTAGCACCACGAGTGATCCAGTACTTC,CASGALAPRVIQYF
TRBJ2-6,NA,NA,TRBV5-1,18,TGCGCCAGCAGCTTATTAGTAACCAGCGAACCTGGGGCCAACGTCCTGACTTTC,CASSLLVTSEPGANVLTF
TRBJ2-7,NA,TRBD1,TRBV4-1,16,TGCGCCAGCAGCCGGACCGGGACAGGGAAGGAATACGAGCAGTACTTC,CASSRTGTGKEYEQYF
TRBJ1-4,NA,TRBD1,TRBV6-5,15,TGTGCCAGCAGTACGACAGGGGGCACTAATGAAAAACTGTTTTTT,CASSTTGGTNEKLFF
TRBJ2-1,once,TRBD1,TRBV29-1,14,TGCAGCGTTCCTTCCCGGGGACAGGGTCAACGGCAGTTCTTC,CSVPSRGQGQRQFF
TRBJ1-2,once,TRBD1,TRBV2,15,TGTGCCAGTACGAGACAGGGACAGCGAAACTATGGCTACACCTTC,CASTRQGQRNYGYTF
TRBJ1-2,NA,TRBD1,TRBV6-4,15,TGTGCCAGCATTCCTCGTCGGGACAGCAACTATGGCTACACCTTC,CASIPRRDSNYGYTF
TRBJ1-1,NA,NA,TRBV3-1/TRBV3-2,15,TGTGCCAGCAGCCATTATACTACAGGGAACACTGAAGCTTTCTTT,CASSHYTTGNTEAFF
TRBJ2-1,once,TRBD2,TRBV5-1,16,TGCGCCAGCAGCTTAACGACTAGCGGAACCTACAATGAGCAGTTCTTC,CASSLTTSGTYNEQFF
TRBJ1-1,NA,NA,TRBV25-1,14,TGTGCCAGCACCCAGGCAGGCTGGAACACTGAAGCTTTCTTT,CASTQAGWNTEAFF
TRBJ2-3,NA,NA,TRBV2,13,TGTGCCAGCAGTGAAGGGAGCGCCGGTACGCAGTATTTT,CASSEGSAGTQYF
TRBJ2-1,NA,TRBD2,TRBV12-3/TRBV12-4,12,TGTGCCAGCAGTCTCAGCGGGAGTCAGGAGTTCTTC,CASSLSGSQEFF
TRBJ1-2,NA,NA,TRBV3-1/TRBV3-2,16,TGTGCCAGCAGCCAAGAGGTTACAGGGCCCCACTATGGCTACACCTTC,CASSQEVTGPHYGYTF
TRBJ1-4,NA,NA,TRBV6-5,16,TGTGCCAGCAGTTACTCGAATCGGGGGGCAGGGGAAAAACTGTTTTTT,CASSYSNRGAGEKLFF
TRBJ2-7,NA,NA,TRBV15,15,TGTGCCACCAGCAGAGAGCCTACGGTGAGCTACGAGCAGTACTTC,CATSREPTVSYEQYF
TRBJ1-6,NA,NA,TRBV6-1,13,TGTGCCAGCAGTGAAATGGAGAATTCACCCCTCCACTTT,CASSEMENSPLHF
TRBJ2-3,NA,TRBD2,TRBV4-3,18,TGCGCCAGCAGCCCCTTGCCCCAGACTAGCGGGAGGACAGATACGCAGTATTTT,CASSPLPQTSGRTDTQYF
TRBJ2-2,NA,NA,TRBV6-5,14,TGTGCCAGCAGTCGGGACTTCACCACCGGGGAGCTGTTTTTT,CASSRDFTTGELFF
TRBJ2-5,few,NA,TRBV5-1,14,TGCGCCAGCAGCTTGAACAGTGTTCAAGAGACCCAGTACTTC,CASSLNSVQETQYF
TRBJ1-3,NA,NA,TRBV6-6,13,TGTGCCAGCCTCAGGGCTACCGGAAACACCATATATTTT,CASLRATGNTIYF
TRBJ2-7,NA,NA,TRBV5-6,14,TGTGCCAGCAGCTTGGGGACTACAGCCTACGAGCAGTACTTC,CASSLGTTAYEQYF
TRBJ1-2,NA,NA,TRBV10-3,16,TGTGCCTCCAGGGCGATAGGCAGCGATGGTTATTATGGCTACACCTTC,CASRAIGSDGYYGYTF